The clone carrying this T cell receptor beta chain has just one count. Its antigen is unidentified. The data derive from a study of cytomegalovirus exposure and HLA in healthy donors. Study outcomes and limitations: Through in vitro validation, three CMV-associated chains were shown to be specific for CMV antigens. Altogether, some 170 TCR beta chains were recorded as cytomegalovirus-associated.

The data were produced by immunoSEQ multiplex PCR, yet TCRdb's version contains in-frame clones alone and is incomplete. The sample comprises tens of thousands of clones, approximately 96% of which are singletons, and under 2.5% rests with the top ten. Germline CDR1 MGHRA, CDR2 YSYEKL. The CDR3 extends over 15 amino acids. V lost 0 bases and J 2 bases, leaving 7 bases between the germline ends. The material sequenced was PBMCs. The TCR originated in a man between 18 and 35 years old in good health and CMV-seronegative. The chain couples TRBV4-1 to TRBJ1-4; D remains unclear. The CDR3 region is CASSQESVTNEKLFF. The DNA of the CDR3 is TGCGCCAGCAGCCAAGAATCAGTGACTAATGAAAAACTGTTTTTT.